One and the same sample provided the 22 T cell receptor beta chains below, sequenced in a study of CD8 T cells in Susac syndrome. Reverse transcription used roughly 0.45 to 1 ug RNA and random hexamers. MiXCR was run by TCRdb on the immunoSEQ multiplex PCR reads, yielding one entry per CDR3 protein. The sample yields fewer than 200,000 distinct CDR3 sequences, 91% seen once. Sequencing used CD4+ T cells from PBMCs. These TCRs come from a human donor with Susac syndrome.

V and J are TRBV20-1 and TRBJ2-7, with D possibly called TRBD1 or TRBD2 (5 bases each). V was trimmed by 4 bases and J by 3 bases, leaving 16 bases between them. The CDR3 length is 14 residues. From germline, CDR1 is DFQATT and CDR2 SNEGSKA (reference sequence). The CDR3 sequence is CSATGARMGYEQYF. The DNA for the CDR3 is TGCAGTGCTACCGGGGCCCGGATGGGCTACGAGCAGTACTTC.

This rearrangement joins TRBV2 to TRBJ1-2, with D perhaps matching TRBD1 (5 bases). Germline assignment: CDR1 SNHLY and CDR2 FYNNEI. V lost 6 bases and J lost 4, with 12 bases in between. The CDR3 spans 13 residues. The CDR3 DNA sequence: TGTGCCAGCAGCGGTGACGGGGGCTATGGCTACACCTTC. It specifies CASSGDGGYGYTF.

Concerning this clonotype itself: An end of the junction differs from the germline gene, which may be a read error. The V gene is TRBV7-7, the J gene TRBJ2-1; D gene unclear. Germline CDR1 and CDR2: SSHAT and FNYEAQ (reference sequence). The CDR3 totals 15 residues. CDR3 nucleotides: TGTGCTAGCAGCTTATCCCGGGCTCTCAACAATGAGCAGTTCTTC. It translates to CASSLSRALNNEQFF.

V is TRBV20-1 and J is TRBJ2-5; 11 nucleotides agree with TRBD2. The CDR3 extends over 14 amino acids. J gave up 3 bases and V 3 bases, and 3 bases lay outside the gene matches. CDR1 is DFQATT and CDR2 is SNEGSKA in the germline V gene (reference sequence). The CDR3 region has the DNA TGCAGTGCTAGGACTAGCGGGATGGAAGAGACCCAGTACTTC. Its translation: CSARTSGMEETQYF.

The rearrangement uses TRBV5-1 and TRBJ2-4; D possibly corresponds to TRBD1 (6 bases). Germline V gene lookup returns CDR1 SGHRS and CDR2 YFSETQ. Trimming took 4 bases from V and 9 from J, leaving 17 bases between them. The CDR3 loop spans 14 amino acids. CDR3 DNA: TGCGCCAGCAGCATCACCCAGACAGGTAGCATTCAGTACTTC. This gives the protein CASSITQTGSIQYF.

There are a few counts of this clonotype. The chain employs TRBV18 and TRBJ2-5; D uncertain. V was shortened by 3 bases and J by 5 bases, with 4 bases between the two germline ends. CDR1 and CDR2 from the germline V gene are KGHSH and LQKENI. This CDR3 spans 11 amino acids. The CDR3, as DNA: TGTGCCAGCTCACCCTCGGAGACCCAGTACTTC. Its protein is CASSPSETQYF.

The rearrangement uses TRBV29-1 and TRBJ1-5; a possible D gene is TRBD1 (6 bases). The germline gives CDR1 SQVTM, CDR2 ANQGSEA. Trimming stripped 4 bases from V and 6 bases from J, with 13 bases between. The CDR3 has 13 amino acids. Here the CDR3 DNA reads TGCAGCGTTGCCAGGGGAGTGAGTCAGCCCCAGCATTTT. Residues: CSVARGVSQPQHF.

The chain recombines TRBV20-1 with TRBJ2-7, with D unclear. CDR1 is DFQATT, CDR2 SNEGSKA, per germline (reference sequence). The length of the CDR3 is 12 residues. Trimming removed 0 bases from V and 5 bases from J, with 8 bases in between. In nucleotides, the CDR3 is TGCAGTGCTAGAGAGTTACGGGACGAGCAGTACTTC. Its translation: CSARELRDEQYF.

This chain uses TRBV30 with TRBJ1-2; 9 bases are shared with TRBD1. The V segment lost 3 bases and the J segment 6 bases; nucleotides outside the gene matches: 2. This CDR3 region has 12 residues. Germline lookup yields CDR1 GTSNPN and CDR2 SVGIG (reference sequence). For the CDR3, the DNA is TGTGCCTGGAGGGGGACAGGGAATGGCTACACCTTC. Protein product: CAWRGTGNGYTF.

The chain combines TRBV9 with TRBJ2-1; TRBD2 matches at 8 bases. Germline CDR1 and CDR2: SGDLS and YYNGEE. V lost 4 bases and J lost 7; bases outside the gene matches: 13. The CDR3 loop spans 16 amino acids. The CDR3 loop is CASSPRSGSRGNEQFF. The CDR3 nucleotides are TGTGCCAGCAGCCCCCGAAGCGGGAGTCGCGGGAATGAGCAGTTCTTC.

This clonotype was recorded a few times. The J gene is TRBJ1-5, the V gene TRBV3-1; D possibly corresponds to TRBD1 (6 bases). The CDR3 sequence is 14 residues long. Germline V gives CDR1 LGHDT, CDR2 YNNKEL (reference sequence). V was clipped by 2 bases and J by 4 bases, with 9 bases between them. The CDR3 sequence is CASSQRGGNQPQHF. CDR3 DNA sequence: TGTGCCAGCAGCCAAAGAGGGGGAAATCAGCCCCAGCATTTT.

The table lists this clonotype with a count of one. The rearrangement uses TRBV10-1 and TRBJ1-1; D unclear. Germline loops: CDR1 WNHNN, CDR2 SYGVQD (reference sequence). The CDR3 runs to 13 residues. The V and J ends lost 5 bases and 1 base respectively, with 8 bases between them. The CDR3: CASSLDANTEAFF. The CDR3 DNA reads as TGCGCCAGCAGTCTAGATGCGAACACTGAAGCTTTCTTT.

The rearrangement joins TRBV27 to TRBJ1-2, with TRBD1 identical over 7 bases. The junction had 16 bases not matched to a gene; V was cut back by 6 bases and J by 9 bases. The CDR3 loop spans 15 amino acids. CDR1 is MNHEY and CDR2 is SMNVEV in the germline V gene (reference sequence). CDR3 DNA sequence: TGTGCCAGCAGATATTACAGGGGATCCCCCTCTAGCTACACCTTC. Residues: CASRYYRGSPSSYTF.

The V and J genes are TRBV6-1 and TRBJ1-6; the D is unclear. Germline V lookup: CDR1 MNHNS, CDR2 SASEGT. This CDR3 contains 13 residues. Trimming shortened V by 2 bases and J by 6 bases, and 5 bases separated the two germline ends. In nucleotides, the CDR3 is TGTGCCAGCAGTGAACTGCGTAATTCACCCCTCCACTTT. Its protein product is CASSELRNSPLHF.

The chain carries TRBV6-1 and TRBJ2-7; TRBD1 might be the D (6 bases). Trimming pared 1 base from V and 6 bases from J, leaving 16 bases between. CDR1 is MNHNS, CDR2 SASEGT, per germline. The CDR3 runs to 15 residues. This CDR3 is CASSEEGDGRIEQYF. CDR3 nucleotides: TGTGCCAGCAGTGAAGAGGGGGACGGCCGCATCGAGCAGTACTTC.

In DNA form, the CDR3 reads TGTGCCAGCTCACCGGCGACAGGGTCCGGCTATGGCTACACCTTC. Translating gives CASSPATGSGYGYTF. The chain combines TRBV18 with TRBJ1-2; 7 positions agree with TRBD1. V gave up 3 bases and J gave up 4 bases; unmatched junction bases: 8. The germline CDR1 and CDR2 sequences are KGHSH and LQKENI. This CDR3 is built from 15 residues.

J is TRBJ2-5 and V is TRBV9; 10 positions match TRBD2. The CDR3 runs to 17 residues. Germline V gene lookup returns CDR1 SGDLS and CDR2 YYNGEE. V trimming: 4 bases; J trimming: 0 bases; junction bases outside the gene matches: 9. This CDR3 reads CASSPTLAGVHQETQYF. CDR3 nucleotides: TGTGCCAGCAGCCCGACCCTAGCGGGGGTCCACCAAGAGACCCAGTACTTC.

This clonotype was detected once. The CDR3 loop is CASSLEPSGYTF. CDR3 in DNA: TGTGCCAGCAGTTTAGAACCTAGTGGCTACACCTTC. J is TRBJ1-2 and V is TRBV12-3 or TRBV12-4; D remains unclear. CDR3 length: 12 residues. V was cut by 1 base and J by 7 bases, with 7 bases left in between.

In DNA, the CDR3 is TGTGCCAGCAGCTTCCCAGCGGGGACCTACGAGCAGTACTTC. This codes for CASSFPAGTYEQYF. J is TRBJ2-7 and V is TRBV11-2, with TRBD2 identical over 7 bases. The ends lost 3 bases at V and 2 bases at J; junction bases unmatched: 4. The germline gives CDR1 SGHAT, CDR2 FQNNGV. This CDR3 has 14 residues.

The rearrangement uses TRBV12-3 or TRBV12-4 and TRBJ1-5; D is undetermined. This CDR3 is built from 14 residues. Trimming removed 7 bases at V and 2 bases at J, with 12 bases between. The CDR3 DNA follows: TGTGCCAGCACCCCAGATTACCGCAATCAGCCCCAGCATTTT. The encoded protein is CASTPDYRNQPQHF.

The chain uses TRBV7-9 and TRBJ1-2; no clear D. The germline gives CDR1 SEHNR, CDR2 FQNEAQ (reference sequence). V was clipped by 6 bases and J by 7 bases, with 15 bases between them. The CDR3 loop spans 13 amino acids. CDR3 nucleotides: TGTGCCAGCAGAACAGCCTTTGGAGGTGGCTACACCTTC. Its protein is CASRTAFGGGYTF. Based on the CDR3 plus reference TRBV7-9 and TRBJ1-2, the full variable domain is DTGVSQNPRHKITKRGQNVTFRCDPISEHNRLYWYRQTLGQGPEFLTYFQNEAQLEKSRLLSDRFSAERPKGSFSTLEIQRTEQGDSAMYLCASRTAFGGGYTFGSGTRLTVV.

The chain uses TRBV29-1 and TRBJ2-7; the D gene is possibly TRBD1 (6 bases). The V end lost 2 bases, the J end lost 4 bases, and 12 bases lay between the germline ends. CDR3 length: 13 residues. Germline CDR1 and CDR2: SQVTM and ANQGSEA. The CDR3 bases are TGCAGCGTTGAACGACAGGTCGGGTACGAGCAGTACTTC. It encodes CSVERQVGYEQYF.